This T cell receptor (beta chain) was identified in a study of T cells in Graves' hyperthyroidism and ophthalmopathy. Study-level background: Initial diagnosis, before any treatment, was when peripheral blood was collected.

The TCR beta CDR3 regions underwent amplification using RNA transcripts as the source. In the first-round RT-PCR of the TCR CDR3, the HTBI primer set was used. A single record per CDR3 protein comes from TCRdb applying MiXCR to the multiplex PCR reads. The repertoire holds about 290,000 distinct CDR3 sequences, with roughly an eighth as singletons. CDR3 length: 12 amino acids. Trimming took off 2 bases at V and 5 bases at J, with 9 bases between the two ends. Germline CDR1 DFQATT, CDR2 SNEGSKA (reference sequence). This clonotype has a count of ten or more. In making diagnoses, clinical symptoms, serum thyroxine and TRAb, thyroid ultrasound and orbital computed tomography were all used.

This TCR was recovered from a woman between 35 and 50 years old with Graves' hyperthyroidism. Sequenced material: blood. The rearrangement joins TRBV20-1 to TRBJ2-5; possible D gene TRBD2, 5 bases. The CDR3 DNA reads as TGCAGTGCTAGACAGTTAGCGGAGACCCAGTACTTC. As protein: CSARQLAETQYF.